Listed below are T cell receptor beta chains from one sample, sequenced in a study of T cells in Graves' hyperthyroidism and ophthalmopathy. TCRdb re-called the multiplex PCR reads with MiXCR, one entry per CDR3 protein. This sample has more than 300,000 distinct CDR3 sequences, with less than 20% found just once. The specimen sequenced was blood. Receptors were obtained from a man aged 18 to 35 with Graves' ophthalmopathy. Both conserved end residues are part of each CDR3. D genes are given only for firm matches. Part of the rows lack a size; the others show once, few, many or a class for expanded clones.

V,D,size,J,CDR3,DNA
TRBV28,-,few,TRBJ2-5,CASSRVRSGSETQYF,TGTGCCAGCAGCCGAGTTAGATCGGGGTCGGAGACCCAGTACTTC
TRBV27,TRBD1,-,TRBJ2-7,CASSATGTGREQYF,TGTGCCAGCAGTGCTACCGGGACAGGGAGAGAGCAGTACTTC
TRBV12-3/TRBV12-4,-,many,TRBJ1-2,CASSTLGHPSPYGYTF,TGTGCCAGCAGCACCTTGGGACATCCTTCGCCTTATGGCTACACCTTC
TRBV12-3/TRBV12-4,-,many,TRBJ1-5,CASSNIGSNQPQHF,TGTGCCAGCAGTAACATCGGCAGCAATCAGCCCCAGCATTTT
TRBV7-3,-,many,TRBJ2-5,CASSLEGTQYF,TGTGCCAGCAGTTTAGAGGGGACCCAGTACTTC
TRBV7-6,TRBD1,many,TRBJ1-1,CASRSQGAGEAFF,TGTGCCAGCAGGTCACAGGGGGCGGGTGAAGCTTTCTTT
TRBV29-1,TRBD2,-,TRBJ2-7,CSVVVLAGGMAFYEQYF,TGCAGCGTTGTAGTACTAGCGGGGGGGATGGCATTTTACGAGCAGTACTTC
TRBV7-8,TRBD1,many,TRBJ1-2,CASSLDRGRYGYTF,TGTGCCAGCAGCTTAGACAGGGGCCGTTATGGCTACACCTTC
TRBV7-8,TRBD1,many,TRBJ1-5,CASSLETGLGGQPQHF,TGTGCCAGCAGCTTAGAGACAGGGCTGGGAGGACAGCCCCAGCATTTT
TRBV7-3,-,many,TRBJ2-1,CASSNHRDLHNEQFF,TGTGCCAGCAGCAACCACCGGGACCTTCACAATGAGCAGTTCTTC
TRBV20-1,-,few,TRBJ2-5,CSASPLTGWPQETQYF,TGCAGTGCTAGCCCCCTGACGGGTTGGCCACAAGAGACCCAGTACTTC
TRBV9,-,many,TRBJ2-1,CASSPKSQYNEQFF,TGTGCCAGCAGCCCAAAGTCCCAGTACAATGAGCAGTTCTTC
TRBV5-1,TRBD2,-,TRBJ2-7,CASSLVASGGAREQYF,TGCGCCAGCAGCTTGGTCGCGTCGGGGGGGGCTAGGGAGCAGTACTTC
TRBV11-1,TRBD1,many,TRBJ1-1,CASSPGQGRMNTEAFF,TGTGCCAGCAGCCCGGGACAGGGGCGGATGAACACTGAAGCTTTCTTT
TRBV3-1,-,many,TRBJ2-5,CASSQGQIQETQYF,TGTGCCAGCAGCCAAGGACAGATACAAGAGACCCAGTACTTC
TRBV2,-,many,TRBJ2-7,CASSEEGGQGIHYSYEQYF,TGTGCCAGCAGTGAAGAGGGGGGCCAAGGGATCCATTACTCCTACGAGCAGTACTTC
TRBV6-1,TRBD1,-,TRBJ1-3,CASRPAGTGVYSGNTIYF,TGTGCCAGCAGGCCTGCCGGGACAGGGGTCTACTCTGGAAACACCATATATTTT
TRBV12-3/TRBV12-4,TRBD2,many,TRBJ2-1,CASSFSSGGAVEQFF,TGTGCCAGCAGTTTTAGTAGCGGGGGGGCCGTTGAGCAGTTCTTC
TRBV15,TRBD2,few,TRBJ2-1,CATSRDPRLAGSYNEQFF,TGTGCCACCAGCAGAGATCCCCGTCTAGCGGGCTCCTACAATGAGCAGTTCTTC
TRBV7-3,-,many,TRBJ2-3,CASSLGAGTGRSTDTQYF,TGTGCCAGCAGCTTAGGGGCCGGGACGGGGAGGAGCACAGATACGCAGTATTTT
TRBV20-1,-,-,TRBJ1-3,CSARDLLATGNTIYF,TGCAGTGCTAGAGATTTATTGGCAACTGGAAACACCATATATTTT
TRBV5-1,-,few,TRBJ2-6,CATTGSGANVLTF,TGCGCCACTACAGGGTCCGGGGCCAACGTCCTGACTTTC
TRBV12-3/TRBV12-4,TRBD2,-,TRBJ2-3,CASSFGGAVDTQYF,TGTGCCAGCAGTTTCGGGGGGGCGGTAGATACGCAGTATTTT
TRBV11-2,-,-,TRBJ2-5,CASSYQGNGQETQYF,TGTGCCAGCAGCTACCAGGGCAACGGCCAAGAGACCCAGTACTTC
TRBV7-3,-,many,TRBJ2-5,CASSLMGQGETQYF,TGTGCCAGCAGCTTAATGGGTCAAGGAGAGACCCAGTACTTC
TRBV19,-,-,TRBJ2-2,CASSMENRNTGELFF,TGTGCCAGTAGTATGGAGAACAGAAACACCGGGGAGCTGTTTTTT
TRBV5-1,-,-,TRBJ2-7,CASSIFFRDRIPYEQYF,TGCGCCAGCTCGATTTTCTTCCGGGACCGCATCCCCTACGAGCAGTACTTC
TRBV29-1,-,-,TRBJ2-2,CSVRGSPSGPNTGELFF,TGCAGCGTGAGAGGGTCCCCAAGCGGGCCGAACACCGGGGAGCTGTTTTTT
TRBV4-2,-,many,TRBJ2-1,CASSQDWGTYNEQFF,TGTGCCAGCAGCCAAGATTGGGGAACGTACAATGAGCAGTTCTTC
TRBV7-2,-,many,TRBJ1-5,CASSADGPKRPQHF,TGTGCCAGCAGCGCGGACGGCCCTAAGCGGCCCCAGCATTTT
TRBV2,TRBD1,many,TRBJ1-1,CASSESTGWDTEAFF,TGTGCCAGCAGTGAATCGACAGGGTGGGACACTGAAGCTTTCTTT
TRBV20-1,TRBD1,many,TRBJ2-3,CSALGDRASTDTQYF,TGCAGTGCCCTGGGAGACAGGGCGAGCACAGATACGCAGTATTTT
TRBV18,-,many,TRBJ1-5,CASSPDSTQPQHF,TGTGCCAGCTCACCAGACAGTACCCAGCCCCAGCATTTT
TRBV3-1,TRBD1,many,TRBJ1-2,CATQGAEGYTF,TGTGCCACCCAGGGGGCCGAGGGCTACACCTTC
TRBV6-5,-,-,TRBJ2-3,CASSYSSLNTQYF,TGTGCCAGCAGTTACTCTAGCTTAAATACGCAGTATTTT
TRBV7-6,-,-,TRBJ1-6,CASSSGSPVDSPLHF,TGTGCCAGCAGCTCGGGCAGTCCGGTGGATTCACCCCTCCACTTT
TRBV24-1,-,-,TRBJ1-5,CATSDARLHNQPQHF,TGTGCCACCAGTGATGCCAGATTGCACAATCAGCCCCAGCATTTT
TRBV11-2,TRBD1,few,TRBJ2-7,CASSFPGQRSYEQYF,TGTGCCAGCAGCTTTCCGGGACAGAGAAGCTACGAGCAGTACTTC
TRBV7-3,-,many,TRBJ2-3,CASSSRGGPGTDTQYF,TGTGCCAGCAGCTCCAGAGGCGGCCCCGGGACAGATACGCAGTATTTT
TRBV15,-,-,TRBJ2-4,CATSREWRSSAGIQYF,TGTGCCACCAGCAGAGAGTGGAGATCATCCGCCGGAATTCAGTACTTC
TRBV5-1,TRBD1,many,TRBJ1-1,CASSLFRDSYIMNTEAFF,TGCGCCAGCAGCTTGTTTCGGGACAGCTATATTATGAACACTGAAGCTTTCTTT
TRBV7-9,-,few,TRBJ2-4,CASSFEFQYSEGGPNIQYF,TGTGCCAGCAGCTTCGAATTTCAATATAGCGAGGGGGGGCCAAACATTCAGTACTTC
TRBV27,TRBD2,-,TRBJ2-5,CASSLERGGPQYF,TGTGCCAGCAGTTTGGAGCGGGGGGGCCCCCAGTACTTC
TRBV27,-,-,TRBJ1-2,CVSPGEGYTF,TGTGTCAGCCCCGGAGAGGGCTACACCTTC
TRBV9,-,-,TRBJ2-1,CASSAGNALIEQFF,TGTGCCAGCAGCGCAGGGAATGCCCTCATCGAGCAGTTCTTC
TRBV5-8,TRBD2,few,TRBJ2-3,CASSQTKRAGSDTQYF,TGTGCCAGCAGCCAAACAAAGCGAGCGGGATCAGATACGCAGTATTTT
TRBV7-9,-,many,TRBJ2-1,CASSWGREQFF,TGTGCCAGCAGCTGGGGCAGGGAGCAGTTCTTC
TRBV7-2,-,-,TRBJ2-3,CASSPRPPISRPSTDTQYF,TGTGCCAGCAGCCCGCGCCCCCCCATCAGCAGGCCTAGCACAGATACGCAGTATTTT
TRBV14,-,few,TRBJ1-5,CASSQGPYQPQHF,TGTGCCAGCAGCCAGGGACCTTATCAGCCCCAGCATTTT
TRBV5-1,TRBD2,few,TRBJ2-7,CASSLSSGGWEQYF,TGCGCCAGCAGCTTGTCTAGCGGGGGGTGGGAGCAGTACTTC
TRBV19,-,few,TRBJ1-2,CASSIRSTGYGYTF,TGTGCCAGTAGTATACGGAGCACCGGCTATGGCTACACCTTC
TRBV7-6,-,many,TRBJ2-7,CASSFPRDSTSYEQYF,TGTGCCAGCAGCTTCCCACGGGACTCAACTTCCTACGAGCAGTACTTC
TRBV20-1,-,many,TRBJ1-5,CSASLGPSNQPQHF,TGCAGTGCTAGTTTGGGCCCGAGCAATCAGCCCCAGCATTTT
TRBV7-2,-,-,TRBJ1-4,CASSPYGILGEKLFF,TGTGCCAGCAGCCCCTACGGGATACTCGGGGAAAAACTGTTTTTT
TRBV11-2,TRBD1,-,TRBJ2-1,CASSMSPGQSYEQFF,TGTGCCAGCAGCATGTCTCCGGGACAGTCCTACGAGCAGTTCTTC
TRBV7-6,-,few,TRBJ2-1,CASNEGQATYNEQFF,TGTGCCAGCAACGAGGGGCAGGCCACCTACAATGAGCAGTTCTTC
TRBV6-1,-,-,TRBJ1-6,CASSPGRGGTPLHF,TGTGCCAGCAGCCCCGGGAGGGGGGGTACACCCCTCCACTTT
TRBV3-1,TRBD1,-,TRBJ2-2,CASSQGQGAAGELFF,TGTGCCAGCAGCCAAGGACAGGGGGCAGCGGGGGAGCTGTTTTTT
TRBV27,-,many,TRBJ1-2,CASRHDYGYTF,TGTGCCAGCCGACACGACTATGGCTACACCTTC
TRBV6-1,-,-,TRBJ1-6,CASSLRRDSPLHF,TGTGCCAGCAGTTTAAGGCGTGATTCACCCCTCCACTTT